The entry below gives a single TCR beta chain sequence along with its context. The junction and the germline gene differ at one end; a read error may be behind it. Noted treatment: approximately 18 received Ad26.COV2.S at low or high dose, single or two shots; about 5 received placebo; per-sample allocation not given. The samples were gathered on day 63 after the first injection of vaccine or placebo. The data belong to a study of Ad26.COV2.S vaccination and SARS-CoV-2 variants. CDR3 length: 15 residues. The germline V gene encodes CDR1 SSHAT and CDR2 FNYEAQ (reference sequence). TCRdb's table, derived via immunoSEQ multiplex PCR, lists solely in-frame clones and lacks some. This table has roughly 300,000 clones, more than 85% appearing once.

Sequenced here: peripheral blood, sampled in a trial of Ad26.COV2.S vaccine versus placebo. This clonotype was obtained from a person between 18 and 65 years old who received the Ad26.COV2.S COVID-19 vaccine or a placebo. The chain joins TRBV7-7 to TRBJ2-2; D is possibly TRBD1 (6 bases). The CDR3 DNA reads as TGTGCTAGCAGTACAGGGCCCGCGAACACCGGGGAGCTGTTTTTT. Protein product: CASSTGPANTGELFF.